This TCR beta chain was obtained from a study of OX40 agonist ivuxolimab in advanced cancers. Study summary: People in dose escalation had one of these cancers: hepatocellular carcinoma, melanoma, renal cell or head and neck cancer.

Study conclusions and caveats: In the expanded peripheral T cells, antigen specificity was never determined. Those patients achieving a partial response at 0.1-3.0 mg/kg showed among the lowest clonal expansion. Clonal expansion from baseline to week 6 occurred in both CD4+ and CD8+ T cells.

Produced via immunoSEQ multiplex PCR; TCRdb's table is partial and in-frame only. This table holds around 74,000 clones, 80% to 90% found once. Of note for this clone: Its antigen remains unidentified.

Sequences were derived from CD4+ or CD8+ T cells sorted from blood, sampled in a trial of the OX40 agonist ivuxolimab. This receptor was taken from an adult with an advanced solid tumor such as melanoma, head and neck, liver or kidney cancer.

The CDR3 nucleotides read TGTGCCAGCAGTCCCGTGGCTAGCGGACCTTACGAGCAGTACTTC. It codes for CASSPVASGPYEQYF. The gene calls are TRBV7-2 and TRBJ2-7; 7 positions match TRBD2. The CDR3 totals 15 residues. V was clipped by 6 bases and J by 4 bases; unmatched bases: 12. Germline loops: CDR1 SGHTA, CDR2 FQGNSA. Together with reference TRBV7-2 and TRBJ2-7, the CDR3 gives the full variable domain: GAGVSQSPSNKVTEKGKDVELRCDPISGHTALYWYRQSLGQGLEFLIYFQGNSAPDKSGLPSDRFSAERTGGSVSTLTIQRTQQEDSAVYLCASSPVASGPYEQYFGPGTRLTVT.